The 4 T cell receptor beta chains presented below share a single source sample, sequenced in a study of blood T cell repertoires in COVID-19. TCRdb keeps only in-frame clones here, not all; method: immunoSEQ multiplex PCR. Seen here are roughly 260,000 clones, 88% observed once, and the top ten hold around 10%. The source material was peripheral blood. These receptors all stem from a woman aged 30 to 39 with COVID-19, enrolled during active disease.

The J gene is TRBJ2-2, the V gene TRBV11-3; 9 bases line up with TRBD2. The CDR3 totals 17 residues. Germline trimming cut 5 bases from V and 4 bases from J; bases unmatched to any gene: 11. Per the germline V gene, CDR1 is SGHNT and CDR2 is YENEEA. The CDR3 loop is CASSGGAGGRFTGELFF. CDR3 in DNA: TGTGCCAGCAGCGGAGGGGCGGGAGGGCGTTTCACCGGGGAGCTGTTTTTT.

This chain uses TRBV6-5 with TRBJ2-5; 7 nucleotides align to TRBD1. The germline CDR1 and CDR2 sequences are MNHEY and SVGAGI. V shed 5 bases, J shed 0 bases, and the junction held 3 bases outside the gene matches. This CDR3 region has 14 residues. The CDR3 region is CASSRQGNQETQYF. CDR3 DNA sequence: TGTGCCAGCAGTAGACAGGGAAACCAAGAGACCCAGTACTTC.

The chain uses TRBV10-3 and TRBJ2-7; 7 bases map to TRBD1. The CDR3 length is 15 residues. Germline assignment: CDR1 ENHRY and CDR2 SYGVKD. The trim removed 10 bases at V and 3 bases at J, leaving 15 bases unmatched. The CDR3 DNA sequence: TGTGCCACCGCGTACCTTGAGACAGGGCTCTACGAGCAGTACTTC. Translation: CATAYLETGLYEQYF.

This clone was recorded once. The V call is TRBV24-1, the J call TRBJ2-1; a possible D gene is TRBD2 (5 bases). Looked up from germline, CDR1 is KGHDR and CDR2 is SFDVKD. V was pared by 3 bases and J by 1 base, with 15 bases between. This CDR3 is built from 17 residues. The CDR3 is CATSDRLSSGSYNEQFF. In DNA, the CDR3 is TGTGCCACCAGTGATCGCCTTTCCAGCGGATCCTACAATGAGCAGTTCTTC.